The 27 T cell receptor beta chains in this list originate from one sample, sequenced in a study of OX40 agonist ivuxolimab in advanced cancers. TCRdb's table, derived via immunoSEQ multiplex PCR, lists solely in-frame clones and lacks some. The table includes 68,000 or so clones, 86% detected once. Source: CD4+ or CD8+ T cells sorted from blood, taken in a trial of the OX40 agonist ivuxolimab. Receptor source: an adult with an advanced solid tumor such as melanoma, head and neck, liver or kidney cancer.

The rearrangement links TRBV5-1 to TRBJ2-2; tentatively, D is TRBD1 or TRBD2 (5 bases each). V lost 4 bases and J 5 bases, leaving 12 bases between the germline ends. This CDR3 contains 14 residues. Germline CDR1 SGHRS, CDR2 YFSETQ. CDR3 DNA sequence: TGCGCCAGCAGCCCCATTGGGGGAACCGGGGAGCTGTTTTTT. This codes for CASSPIGGTGELFF.

The chain combines TRBV18 with TRBJ2-7; tentative D call: TRBD1 (8 bases). The CDR3 has 15 amino acids. The V gene lost 2 bases and the J gene lost 2 bases, with 13 bases spanning the gap. Per germline, CDR1 KGHSH and CDR2 LQKENI. The CDR3 DNA reads as TGTGCCAGCTCACCAAGAACAGGGGGGGCCTACGAGCAGTACTTC. Translating gives CASSPRTGGAYEQYF.

The chain joins TRBV4-2 to TRBJ2-1, with TRBD2 matching over 8 bases. V was pared by 1 base and J by 4 bases, with 3 bases of the junction left unmatched. The CDR3 is 15 amino acids. The germline V gene has CDR1 LGHNA and CDR2 YNFKEQ. The CDR3, as DNA: TGTGCCAGCAGCCAAGTTACTAGCGGATACAATGAGCAGTTCTTC. It translates to CASSQVTSGYNEQFF.

The chain combines TRBV7-2 with TRBJ2-7; TRBD1 matches at 7 bases. The CDR3 totals 15 residues. Germline values: CDR1 SGHTA, CDR2 FQGNSA. Trimming at V came to 7 bases and at J to 4 bases, leaving 13 bases not matched to a gene. The DNA of the CDR3 is TGTGCCAGCAACCTTAACAGGGGTATGGGATACGAGCAGTACTTC. It specifies CASNLNRGMGYEQYF.

The chain uses TRBV5-1 and TRBJ2-1; TRBD1 is a possible D gene (5 bases). Germline V gene data show CDR1 as SGHRS and CDR2 as YFSETQ. Trimming removed 0 bases at V and 5 bases at J, with 9 bases between. This CDR3 has 14 residues. The CDR3 loop is CASSLAGMDNEQFF. The CDR3 DNA follows: TGCGCCAGCAGCTTGGCAGGGATGGACAATGAGCAGTTCTTC.

V usage is TRBV7-6 and J usage is TRBJ2-1; 8 bases are a match to TRBD1. From germline, CDR1 is SGHVS and CDR2 FNYEAQ. Trimming removed 0 bases from V and 9 bases from J; junction bases left unmatched: 7. This CDR3 contains 15 residues. The CDR3: CASSLATGVSGEQFF. CDR3 DNA sequence: TGTGCCAGCAGCTTAGCGACAGGGGTTTCAGGTGAGCAGTTCTTC.

This clone was counted once. The chain links TRBV6-5 to TRBJ1-4; D is uncertain. The CDR3 is 15 residues long. V shed 4 bases and J shed 0 bases, with 9 bases lying between them. CDR1 is MNHEY and CDR2 is SVGAGI in the germline V gene. The CDR3 sequence is CASSWSVATNEKLFF. Written as DNA, the CDR3 is TGTGCCAGCAGTTGGTCTGTAGCAACTAATGAAAAACTGTTTTTT.

The chain has TRBV6-5 and TRBJ2-2; D perhaps matches TRBD1 (6 bases). Trimming removed 2 bases at V and 5 bases at J, with 6 bases between. Looked up from germline, CDR1 is MNHEY and CDR2 is SVGAGI. CDR3 length equals 13 residues. CDR3 DNA: TGTGCCAGCAGTTACAGGGGGACCGGGGAGCTGTTTTTT. Its translation: CASSYRGTGELFF.

The chain joins TRBV14 to TRBJ1-1; 8 positions agree with TRBD1. Germline V gene sequence: CDR1 SGHDN, CDR2 FVKESK. V shed 1 base and J 1 base; nucleotides not matched to a gene: 2. CDR3 length equals 15 residues. In nucleotides, the CDR3 is TGTGCCAGCAGCCAAGCCGACAGGGGGAACACTGAAGCTTTCTTT. This codes for CASSQADRGNTEAFF.

J is TRBJ1-2 and V is TRBV5-4, with TRBD1 matching over 8 bases. The trim removed 3 bases at V and 9 bases at J, leaving 7 bases unmatched. Germline V gene lookup returns CDR1 SGHNT and CDR2 YYREEE (reference sequence). The CDR3 spans 13 residues. The CDR3 loop reads CASSSGQGISYTF. The CDR3 DNA sequence: TGTGCCAGCAGCTCCGGACAGGGAATAAGCTACACCTTC.

The chain links TRBV15 to TRBJ1-4; D gene unclear. This CDR3 has 17 residues. The germline V and J ends were trimmed by 4 bases and 2 bases, with 17 bases remaining between them. Germline loops: CDR1 LNHNV, CDR2 YYDKDF (reference sequence). CDR3 region: CATSTETGRATNEKLFF. CDR3 nucleotides: TGTGCCACCAGCACAGAGACCGGCCGGGCCACTAATGAAAAACTGTTTTTT.

This chain connects TRBV30 to TRBJ2-6; tentatively, D is TRBD2 (6 bases). V shed 8 bases and J shed 0 bases, with 17 bases lying between them. The CDR3 runs 16 residues. Germline CDR1 reads GTSNPN; CDR2 reads SVGIG (reference sequence). CDR3 sequence reads: CARSEGRPSGANVLTF. CDR3 nucleotide sequence: TGTGCCCGTTCGGAGGGGCGCCCCTCTGGGGCCAACGTCCTGACTTTC.

The rearrangement links TRBV5-1 to TRBJ1-2; TRBD1 is a possible D gene (5 bases). The germline gives CDR1 SGHRS, CDR2 YFSETQ. The CDR3 is made up of 12 amino acids. Trimming removed 4 bases from V and 8 bases from J, with 12 bases in between. The CDR3 protein is CASSRDGRGYTF. The CDR3 bases are TGCGCCAGCAGCCGGGACGGTAGGGGCTACACCTTC.

This clone was found many times. V gene TRBV19 combines with J gene TRBJ1-5, with 7 bases identical to TRBD1. Germline loops: CDR1 LNHDA, CDR2 SQIVND (reference sequence). This CDR3 is built from 16 residues. V was clipped by 7 bases and J by 3 bases; unmatched bases: 12. CDR3 sequence (DNA): TGTGCCAGTAAGGGGAGTCCGGGACAGTTCAATCAGCCCCAGCATTTT. Its protein is CASKGSPGQFNQPQHF.

The chain uses TRBV30 and TRBJ2-3; D unclear. V lost 5 bases and J lost 1, with 7 bases in between. The CDR3 is 12 residues long. The germline V gene has CDR1 GTSNPN and CDR2 SVGIG (reference sequence). The CDR3 protein is CAWADRTDTQYF. In DNA form, the CDR3 reads TGTGCCTGGGCTGATCGCACAGATACGCAGTATTTT.

The chain combines TRBV18 with TRBJ1-1; D ambiguous. With 2 bases removed from V and 0 bases from J, the gap between germline ends came to 10 bases. The length of the CDR3 is 15 residues. Germline V lookup: CDR1 KGHSH, CDR2 LQKENI. The CDR3 DNA is TGTGCCAGCTCACCAGAACGGGCTATGAACACTGAAGCTTTCTTT. This encodes CASSPERAMNTEAFF.

The chain recombines TRBV27 with TRBJ2-5; 9 bases match TRBD2. Germline CDR1 MNHEY, CDR2 SMNVEV (reference sequence). V shed 6 bases and J 2 bases; nucleotides not matched to a gene: 4. The CDR3 is made up of 14 amino acids. The CDR3 loop reads CASRFSGSQETQYF. CDR3 nucleotides: TGTGCCAGCAGATTTAGCGGGAGTCAAGAGACCCAGTACTTC.

The CDR3 sequence is CASSLSSYNSPLHF. The CDR3 bases are TGTGCCAGCAGCTTGAGCTCCTATAATTCACCCCTCCACTTT. This rearrangement joins TRBV5-4 to TRBJ1-6; D is unresolved. Germline loops: CDR1 SGHNT, CDR2 YYREEE (reference sequence). Trimming removed 1 base at V and 0 bases at J, with 2 bases between. The CDR3 runs 14 residues.

The chain couples TRBV6-6 to TRBJ1-5, with 7 bases that match TRBD1. The V gene end was trimmed by 8 bases and the J gene end by 6 bases; junction bases not matched to a gene: 13. Germline-derived CDR1 and CDR2 are MNHNY and SVGAGI (reference sequence). The CDR3 spans 15 residues. The CDR3 reads CASLLQQGPPQPQHF. The CDR3 nucleotides read TGTGCCAGCCTTCTGCAACAGGGGCCCCCTCAGCCCCAGCATTTT.

The gene calls are TRBV18 and TRBJ2-3; D remains unclear. The CDR3 is made up of 16 amino acids. V gave up 1 base and J gave up 0 bases, with 11 bases separating them. The germline V gene has CDR1 KGHSH and CDR2 LQKENI. This CDR3 reads CASSPRNYLSTDTQYF. The CDR3 DNA reads as TGTGCCAGCTCACCACGGAATTACCTGAGCACAGATACGCAGTATTTT.

The chain is built from TRBV14 and TRBJ1-1; 9 bases match TRBD1. V lost 3 bases, J lost 11 bases, and 7 bases stayed unmatched. Germline loops: CDR1 SGHDN, CDR2 FVKESK. This CDR3 has 13 residues. This CDR3 reads CASSHAGTGSAFF. CDR3 sequence (DNA): TGTGCCAGCAGCCACGCCGGGACAGGGTCGGCTTTCTTT.

The V and J genes are TRBV29-1 and TRBJ1-6; TRBD1 might be the D (5 bases). Trimming removed 4 bases at V and 6 bases at J, with 7 bases between. There are 12 residues in the CDR3. Looked up from germline, CDR1 is SQVTM and CDR2 is ANQGSEA. Here the CDR3 reads CSVGQRNSPLHF. CDR3 DNA sequence: TGCAGCGTTGGACAGCGTAATTCACCCCTCCACTTT.

J is TRBJ2-7 and V is TRBV7-2; 8 bases map to TRBD2. Unmatched junction bases numbered 12, after V lost 6 bases and J lost 5 bases. CDR3 size: 15 residues. CDR1 SGHTA and CDR2 FQGNSA come from the germline V gene. This chain's CDR3 is CASSRAGAVPNEQYF. CDR3 nucleotide sequence: TGTGCCAGCAGTAGAGCGGGGGCTGTTCCTAACGAGCAGTACTTC.

The chain is built from TRBV25-1 and TRBJ1-6; D is ambiguous. The germline CDR1 and CDR2 sequences are MGHDK and SYGVNS. The CDR3 contains 12 residues. The ends were cut back, 7 bases at V and 9 bases at J, with 10 bases in the middle. CDR3 in amino acids: CASNQMSSPLHF. The CDR3 DNA reads as TGTGCCAGCAACCAAATGAGTTCACCCCTCCACTTT.

The chain recombines TRBV28 with TRBJ2-2; D possibly matches TRBD1 or TRBD2 (5 bases each). The CDR3 consists of 14 residues. Per the germline V gene, CDR1 is MDHEN and CDR2 is SYDVKM. Trimming stripped 6 bases from V and 6 bases from J, with 14 bases between. CDR3 protein: CASRPPGRAGELFF. The CDR3 DNA is TGTGCCAGCAGACCACCGGGGCGGGCCGGGGAGCTGTTTTTT.

The chain employs TRBV29-1 and TRBJ2-7, with TRBD2 as a possible D gene (7 bases). The CDR3 is 14 amino acids. Germline V gene lookup returns CDR1 SQVTM and CDR2 ANQGSEA. V lost 4 bases to trimming and J lost 2 bases, with 15 bases between them. CDR3 loop: CSVARGGLTYEQYF. CDR3 nucleotide sequence: TGCAGCGTTGCGAGGGGGGGCCTGACCTACGAGCAGTACTTC.

Here the CDR3 reads CATSRGQRGGLFTDTQYF. The CDR3 region has the DNA TGTGCCACCAGCAGAGGACAGCGGGGGGGCCTCTTCACAGATACGCAGTATTTT. The chain combines TRBV15 with TRBJ2-3; TRBD2 agrees at 10 bases. J gave up 2 bases and V 1 base, and 9 bases lay outside the gene matches. This CDR3 comprises 18 residues. Germline assignment: CDR1 LNHNV and CDR2 YYDKDF (reference sequence). Filled out from reference TRBV15 and TRBJ2-3, the complete variable domain reads DAMVIQNPRYQVTQFGKPVTLSCSQTLNHNVMYWYQQKSSQAPKLLFHYYDKDFNNEADTPDNFQSRRPNTSFCFLDIRSPGLGDTAMYLCATSRGQRGGLFTDTQYFGPGTRLTVL.